A single sample is the source of the 14 T cell receptor beta chains below, sequenced in a study of radiotherapy plus CTLA-4 blockade in lung cancer. Data came from immunoSEQ multiplex PCR; TCRdb stores just in-frame clones and leaves some out. The profile shows about 54,000 clones, approximately 79% of them singletons. Specimen: peripheral blood, collected from a patient treated with radiotherapy plus ipilimumab. The receptors were sampled from a human donor with non-small cell lung cancer who had a partial response to radiotherapy plus ipilimumab.

This clone has a handful of counts. The rearrangement links TRBV5-1 to TRBJ2-2, with 9 positions matching TRBD1. The ends lost 4 bases at V and 5 bases at J; junction bases unmatched: 9. Germline V lookup: CDR1 SGHRS, CDR2 YFSETQ. The CDR3 has 16 residues. CDR3 in amino acids: CASSPIPTGGTGELFF. CDR3 coding DNA: TGCGCCAGCAGCCCTATCCCGACAGGGGGAACCGGGGAGCTGTTTTTT.

The rearrangement uses TRBV11-3 and TRBJ2-1; D uncertain. The V end was cut by 0 bases, the J end by 3 bases, with 3 bases between. The CDR3 totals 13 residues. Germline loops: CDR1 SGHNT, CDR2 YENEEA. The CDR3 spells CASSLDGYNEQFF. CDR3 nucleotide sequence: TGTGCCAGCAGCTTAGACGGCTACAATGAGCAGTTCTTC.

The J gene is TRBJ2-5, the V gene TRBV5-5; 9 bases fit TRBD1. Germline-derived CDR1 and CDR2 are SGHKS and YYEKEE (reference sequence). The CDR3 length is 15 residues. Trimming cost V 3 bases and J 5 bases; bases outside gene matches: 8. The CDR3 sequence: CASSSDRGELETQYF. Written as DNA, the CDR3 is TGTGCCAGCAGCTCCGACAGGGGGGAGCTGGAGACCCAGTACTTC.

The chain uses TRBV5-8 and TRBJ2-5, with 8 bases matching TRBD1. The CDR3 has 20 amino acids. The trim removed 2 bases at V and 5 bases at J, leaving 23 bases unmatched. The V gene's germline CDR1 is SGHTS and CDR2 YDEGEE. The CDR3 DNA follows: TGTGCCAGCAGCTTTGGCAGGGGGCACCCATCTACCACACTCGGGGAGACCCAGTACTTC. Translation: CASSFGRGHPSTTLGETQYF. Complete variable domain (other parts from reference TRBV5-8 and TRBJ2-5): EAGVTQSPTHLIKTRGQQATLRCSPISGHTSVYWYQQALGLGLQFLLWYDEGEERNRGNFPPRFSGRQFPNYSSELNVNALELEDSALYLCASSFGRGHPSTTLGETQYFGPGTRLLVL.

The J gene is TRBJ2-7, the V gene TRBV4-1; possibly TRBD1 for D (5 bases). Germline-derived CDR1 and CDR2 are MGHRA and YSYEKL. Trimming pared 4 bases from V and 0 bases from J, leaving 7 bases between. This CDR3 is 13 amino acids long. CDR3 in DNA: TGCGCCAGCAGCCGACAGAGCTCCTACGAGCAGTACTTC. The encoded protein is CASSRQSSYEQYF.

This clone was seen a handful of times. The gene calls are TRBV13 and TRBJ2-3; a weak D match, TRBD2 (6 bases). Looked up from germline, CDR1 is PRHDT and CDR2 is FYEKMQ (reference sequence). This CDR3 is 15 amino acids long. Trimming removed 4 bases from V and 6 bases from J, with 17 bases in between. The CDR3 is CASSSGRGRADTQYF. The CDR3 nucleotides read TGTGCCAGCAGCTCTGGGCGGGGTCGAGCGGATACGCAGTATTTT.

This clone was picked up one time. The CDR3 DNA reads TGTGCCAGTTCCAAGGGGGGGACAGGGCAGGATCAGCCCCAGCATTTT. Its translation: CASSKGGTGQDQPQHF. The chain employs TRBV19 and TRBJ1-5, with 9 positions matching TRBD1. CDR3 length equals 16 residues. Germline CDR1 is LNHDA and CDR2 is SQIVND (reference sequence). Germline trimming cut 8 bases from V and 5 bases from J; bases unmatched to any gene: 13. Filled out from reference TRBV19 and TRBJ1-5, the complete variable domain reads DGGITQSPKYLFRKEGQNVTLSCEQNLNHDAMYWYRQDPGQGLRLIYYSQIVNDFQKGDIAEGYSVSREKKESFPLTVTSAQKNPTAFYLCASSKGGTGQDQPQHFGDGTRLSIL.

The J gene is TRBJ2-7, the V gene TRBV5-1, with 11 bases identical to TRBD2. The CDR3 is 15 amino acids. Germline V gives CDR1 SGHRS, CDR2 YFSETQ. V lost 1 base to trimming and J lost 7 bases; unmatched junction nucleotides: 7. Written as DNA, the CDR3 is TGCGCCAGCAGCTTGTCGACTAGCGGGGATGGAGAGCAGTACTTC. Its protein is CASSLSTSGDGEQYF.

This chain connects TRBV5-1 to TRBJ2-3, with 8 bases fitting TRBD2. The CDR3 contains 17 residues. CDR1 and CDR2 (germline): SGHRS, YFSETQ. The V gene end was trimmed by 0 bases and the J gene end by 0 bases; junction bases not matched to a gene: 6. CDR3 region: CASSLAAGGGSTDTQYF. The CDR3 coding sequence is TGCGCCAGCAGCTTGGCGGCCGGCGGGGGGAGCACAGATACGCAGTATTTT.

The chain carries TRBV5-1 and TRBJ1-1; 9 bases match TRBD1. The germline V gene encodes CDR1 SGHRS and CDR2 YFSETQ. The CDR3 extends over 15 amino acids. Losses at the gene ends were 2 bases for V and 2 bases for J; bases not matched to a gene: 4. The CDR3, as DNA: TGCGCCAGCAGCTTTGGGGACAGGGAAAACACTGAAGCTTTCTTT. Encoded protein: CASSFGDRENTEAFF.

The V gene is TRBV6-1, the J gene TRBJ2-7; 11 bases match TRBD2. The germline V gene encodes CDR1 MNHNS and CDR2 SASEGT. The CDR3 length is 15 residues. The V and J ends lost 4 bases and 2 bases, in that order; junction bases with no gene match: 4. CDR3: CASSGTSGGAYEQYF. The CDR3 bases are TGTGCCAGCAGTGGTACTAGCGGGGGTGCCTACGAGCAGTACTTC.

This clone was counted a few times. The CDR3 sequence: CASGLAPGVSYEQYF. As DNA, the CDR3 is TGTGCTAGTGGTTTGGCCCCGGGAGTCTCCTACGAGCAGTACTTC. The rearrangement links TRBV12-5 to TRBJ2-7, with TRBD2 as a possible D gene (6 bases). This CDR3 contains 15 residues. The ends were cut back, 1 base at V and 0 bases at J, with 10 bases in the middle. The germline V gene has CDR1 LGHNT and CDR2 FRNRAP.

This sequence joins TRBV29-1 and TRBJ1-2, with TRBD1 matching 7 bases. The CDR3 has 13 amino acids. The V gene end was trimmed by 7 bases and the J gene end by 5 bases; junction bases not matched to a gene: 10. Looked up from germline, CDR1 is SQVTM and CDR2 is ANQGSEA. DNA for the CDR3: TGCAGCGCAAAGGGTTCGGGACAGTATGGCTACACCTTC. Amino acids: CSAKGSGQYGYTF.

This chain uses TRBV5-1 with TRBJ1-1, with TRBD1 matching 9 bases. CDR1 is SGHRS and CDR2 is YFSETQ in the germline V gene. With V trimmed by 2 bases and J by 0 bases, 2 bases remained unmatched. The CDR3 is 15 residues long. CDR3 residues: CASSLWTGVNTEAFF. The CDR3 DNA reads as TGCGCCAGCAGCTTATGGACAGGGGTGAACACTGAAGCTTTCTTT.